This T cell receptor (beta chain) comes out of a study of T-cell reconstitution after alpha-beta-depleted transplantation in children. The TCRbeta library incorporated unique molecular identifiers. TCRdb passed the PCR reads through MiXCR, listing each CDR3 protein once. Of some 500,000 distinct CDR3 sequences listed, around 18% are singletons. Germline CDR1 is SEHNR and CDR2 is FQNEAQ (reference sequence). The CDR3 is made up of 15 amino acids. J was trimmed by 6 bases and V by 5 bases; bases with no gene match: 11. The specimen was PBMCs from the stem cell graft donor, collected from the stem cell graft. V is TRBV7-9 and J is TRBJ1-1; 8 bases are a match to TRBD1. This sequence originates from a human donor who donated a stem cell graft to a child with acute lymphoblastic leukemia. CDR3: CASSPYRGRAAEAFF. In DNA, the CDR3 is TGTGCCAGCAGCCCTTACAGGGGGAGGGCCGCTGAAGCTTTCTTT.